The 20 T cell receptor beta chains given below trace back to one sample, sequenced in a study of blood T cell repertoires in COVID-19. TCRdb keeps only in-frame clones here, not all; method: immunoSEQ multiplex PCR. The sample carries fewer than 15,000 clones, roughly 89% recorded once. The sequencing input was peripheral blood. Receptors were obtained from a man aged 45-65 years with active COVID-19.

The chain couples TRBV10-3 to TRBJ2-7; no definite D call. CDR3 length: 14 amino acids. Deletions cut 3 bases from V and 4 bases from J, with 13 bases between. Germline V gene sequence: CDR1 ENHRY, CDR2 SYGVKD. CDR3 DNA sequence: TGTGCCATCAGTGAATCAGGAACTCTGTACGAGCAGTACTTC. It specifies CAISESGTLYEQYF.

The chain joins TRBV6-1 to TRBJ2-7, with 7 bases aligning to TRBD1. V trimming: 3 bases; J trimming: 3 bases; junction bases outside the gene matches: 8. CDR1 and CDR2 (germline): MNHNS, SASEGT. CDR3 length: 15 amino acids. CDR3 residues: CASSEGDRLHYEQYF. For the CDR3, the DNA is TGTGCCAGCAGTGAGGGGGACAGATTGCACTACGAGCAGTACTTC.

In its sample, this clone was seen once. The rearrangement joins TRBV2 to TRBJ2-1; 12 bases agree with TRBD2. With 2 bases clipped from V and 9 bases from J, the junction kept 5 bases outside the gene matches. Germline V CDR1 and CDR2: SNHLY, FYNNEI. There are 15 residues in the CDR3. The CDR3 reads CASSELLAGGTEQFF. CDR3 in DNA: TGTGCCAGCAGTGAATTACTAGCGGGAGGCACTGAGCAGTTCTTC.

This clone occurred once. This chain's CDR3 is CASSFRTGAYEQYF. CDR3 bases: TGTGCCAGCAGCTTCAGGACAGGAGCCTACGAGCAGTACTTC. The chain joins TRBV7-9 to TRBJ2-7; TRBD1 matches 7 bases. Germline CDR1 SEHNR, CDR2 FQNEAQ (reference sequence). Trimming removed 3 bases from V and 2 bases from J; junction bases left unmatched: 4. This CDR3 comprises 14 residues.

This rearrangement joins TRBV1 to TRBJ2-7; no DNA check was done on the table's D call, TRBD2. TRBV1 is recorded as a pseudogene. The CDR3 is 15 amino acids. The CDR3: CTSSQGELAPYEQYF. CDR3 bases: TGCACCAGCAGCCAAGGAGAGCTAGCCCCCTACGAGCAGTACTTC.

The V call is TRBV6-5, the J call TRBJ1-2; 7 nucleotides align to TRBD1. The trim removed 0 bases at V and 3 bases at J, leaving 4 bases unmatched. The CDR3 spans 15 residues. Germline CDR1 MNHEY, CDR2 SVGAGI. The CDR3 here is CASSYSGGMYYGYTF. In DNA form, the CDR3 reads TGTGCCAGCAGTTACTCAGGGGGCATGTACTATGGCTACACCTTC.

The chain recombines TRBV10-3 with TRBJ1-2; TRBD1 aligns across 8 bases. Per germline, CDR1 ENHRY and CDR2 SYGVKD. V lost 2 bases, J lost 7 bases, and 6 bases stayed unmatched. The CDR3 runs to 14 residues. The CDR3 DNA sequence: TGTGCCATCAGTGAGGACGGACAGGGACGTGGCTACACCTTC. The encoded protein is CAISEDGQGRGYTF.

The rearrangement joins TRBV6-2 or TRBV6-3 to TRBJ2-1; perhaps TRBD2 as D (5 bases). Trimming left V 0 bases short and J 12 bases short, with 9 bases between. CDR3 length equals 12 residues. Per germline, CDR1 MNHEY and CDR2 SVGEGT. The CDR3 here is CASSYSGSGQFF. As DNA, the CDR3 is TGTGCCAGCAGTTACTCTGGGAGTGGGCAGTTCTTC.

This clone was seen once. The rearrangement uses TRBV28 and TRBJ2-7; D remains unclear. V was cut by 7 bases and J by 7 bases, with 14 bases left in between. CDR3 length equals 12 residues. The germline gives CDR1 MDHEN, CDR2 SYDVKM. Here the CDR3 reads CASMAVTEEQYF. For the CDR3, the DNA is TGTGCCAGCATGGCGGTGACGGAAGAGCAGTACTTC.

The chain's CDR3 is CASSPVGGHEQFF. The CDR3 DNA is TGTGCCAGCAGCCCGGTGGGGGGTCATGAGCAGTTCTTC. This chain links TRBV7-7 with TRBJ2-1; D may be TRBD2 (6 bases). The CDR3 totals 13 residues. CDR1 is SSHAT, CDR2 FNYEAQ, per germline (reference sequence). V was clipped by 5 bases and J by 8 bases, with 13 bases between them.

The genes are TRBV9 and TRBJ2-2, with D hard to call. This CDR3 has 14 residues. The germline V and J ends were trimmed by 3 bases and 4 bases, with 10 bases remaining between them. In germline, CDR1 is SGDLS, CDR2 YYNGEE. The CDR3 nucleotides are TGTGCCAGCAGCGCTACACAGATCACCGGGGAGCTGTTTTTT. Translating gives CASSATQITGELFF.

The chain couples TRBV11-1 to TRBJ2-7; D is uncertain. Germline values: CDR1 SGHAT, CDR2 FQDESV (reference sequence). V lost 0 bases and J lost 1, with 4 bases in between. This CDR3 has 13 amino acids. The CDR3, as DNA: TGTGCCAGCAGCTTAGCAGAGTCCTACGAGCAGTACTTC. This sequence encodes CASSLAESYEQYF.

The chain combines TRBV6-5 with TRBJ2-7, with TRBD1 matching 7 bases. Germline lookup yields CDR1 MNHEY and CDR2 SVGAGI. V gave up 6 bases and J gave up 4 bases; unmatched junction bases: 6. The CDR3 is 13 residues long. The CDR3: CASSPDRDYEQYF. The DNA of the CDR3 is TGTGCCAGCAGCCCAGACAGGGATTACGAGCAGTACTTC.

This clone was counted between two and nine times. CDR3 amino acids: CASSLASGMYEQYF. The CDR3 nucleotides read TGTGCCAGCAGCTTGGCTAGCGGGATGTACGAGCAGTACTTC. This chain joins TRBV5-4 and TRBJ2-7; 9 bases are shared with TRBD2. The CDR3 runs 14 residues. V dropped 0 bases and J dropped 4; count of bases not matched to a gene: 2. From germline, CDR1 is SGHNT and CDR2 YYREEE (reference sequence).

V gene TRBV5-6 combines with J gene TRBJ2-1; D is undetermined. The CDR3 consists of 16 residues. The V gene lost 4 bases and the J gene lost 0 bases, with 14 bases spanning the gap. Germline V CDR1 and CDR2: SGHDT, YYEEEE. CDR3 sequence (DNA): TGTGCCAGCAGCCGTATCGTTGGTAGCTCCTACAATGAGCAGTTCTTC. It specifies CASSRIVGSSYNEQFF.

The chain links TRBV5-6 to TRBJ2-5, with a tentative D call TRBD2 (6 bases). This CDR3 has 17 amino acids. CDR1 SGHDT and CDR2 YYEEEE come from the germline V gene. Trimming pared 0 bases from V and 5 bases from J, leaving 20 bases between. The CDR3 nucleotides are TGTGCCAGCAGCTTGGGGACTACAGAGGGGATGGGGGAGACCCAGTACTTC. This translates into CASSLGTTEGMGETQYF.

This chain links TRBV19 with TRBJ1-4; TRBD1 is a possible D gene (5 bases). CDR3 size: 15 residues. The germline gives CDR1 LNHDA, CDR2 SQIVND (reference sequence). The V end was cut by 5 bases, the J end by 4 bases, with 14 bases between. The CDR3 coding sequence is TGTGCCAGTAGTGGGGGGACGGAGAATAATGAAAAACTGTTTTTT. It encodes CASSGGTENNEKLFF.

The chain recombines TRBV27 with TRBJ2-7, with 8 bases identical to TRBD1. CDR3 size: 13 residues. From germline, CDR1 is MNHEY and CDR2 SMNVEV (reference sequence). V shed 4 bases, J shed 7 bases, and the junction held 6 bases outside the gene matches. The chain's CDR3 is CASSYDRGREQYF. The CDR3 nucleotides read TGTGCCAGCAGTTACGACAGGGGAAGGGAGCAGTACTTC.

The chain couples TRBV12-5 to TRBJ2-4; no firm D call. Germline CDR1 is LGHNT and CDR2 is FRNRAP. V gave up 1 base and J gave up 0 bases, with 10 bases separating them. The CDR3 length is 16 residues. Here the CDR3 reads CASGLGLGLAKNIQYF. The CDR3 DNA follows: TGTGCTAGTGGTTTGGGTCTAGGATTAGCCAAAAACATTCAGTACTTC.

V usage is TRBV29-1 and J usage is TRBJ1-2, with D hard to call. Germline loops: CDR1 SQVTM, CDR2 ANQGSEA. The CDR3 consists of 15 residues. V lost 0 bases, J lost 4 bases, and 15 bases lay in between. CDR3 coding DNA: TGCAGCGTTGAAGAATTGGGAGGGATGGCCTATGGCTACACCTTC. Protein product: CSVEELGGMAYGYTF.